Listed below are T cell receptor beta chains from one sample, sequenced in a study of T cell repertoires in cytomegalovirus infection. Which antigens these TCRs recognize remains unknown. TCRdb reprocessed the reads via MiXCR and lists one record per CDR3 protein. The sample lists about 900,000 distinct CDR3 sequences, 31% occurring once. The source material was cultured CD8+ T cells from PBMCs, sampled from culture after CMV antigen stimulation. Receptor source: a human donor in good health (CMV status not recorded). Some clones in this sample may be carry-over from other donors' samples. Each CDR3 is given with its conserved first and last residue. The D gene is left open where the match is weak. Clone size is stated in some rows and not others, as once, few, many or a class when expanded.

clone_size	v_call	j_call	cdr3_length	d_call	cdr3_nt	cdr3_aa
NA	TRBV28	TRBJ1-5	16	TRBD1	TGTGCCAGCAGTTTGGTTCGACAGGGAGGGCGGCAGCCCCAGCATTTT	CASSLVRQGGRQPQHF
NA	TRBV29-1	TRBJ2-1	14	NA	TGCAGCGTTACCGGGAGCGGCTCCTACAATGAGCAGTTCTTC	CSVTGSGSYNEQFF
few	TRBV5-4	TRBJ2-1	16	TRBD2	TGTGCCAGCAGACCATCTAGCGGGGGGTCCTACAATGAGCAGTTCTTC	CASRPSSGGSYNEQFF
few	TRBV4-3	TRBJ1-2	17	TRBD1	TGCGCCAGCAGCCAAGTCGCGTACAGGGGATCTAACTATGGCTACACCTTC	CASSQVAYRGSNYGYTF
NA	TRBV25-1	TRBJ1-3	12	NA	TGTGCCAGCAGTGAGGTCGGGACCACCATATATTTT	CASSEVGTTIYF
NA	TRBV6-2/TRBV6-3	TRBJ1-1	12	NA	TGTGCCAGCAGTCGGTGGGACCTTGAAGCTTTCTTT	CASSRWDLEAFF
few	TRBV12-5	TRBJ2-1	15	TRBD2	TGTGCTAGTGGTTTGGTACTTCTAGCGGGGGTTGAGCAGTTCTTC	CASGLVLLAGVEQFF
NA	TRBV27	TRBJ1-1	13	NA	TGTGCCAGCGGCCGGGTGGGAGGCACTGAAGCTTTCTTT	CASGRVGGTEAFF
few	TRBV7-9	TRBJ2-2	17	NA	TGTGCCAGCAGGTTAGGATACGGAGCGGGGAACACCGGGGAGCTGTTTTTT	CASRLGYGAGNTGELFF
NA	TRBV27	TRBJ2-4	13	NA	TGTGCCAGCAGTTTAAGCCCCAAAAACATTCAGTACTTC	CASSLSPKNIQYF
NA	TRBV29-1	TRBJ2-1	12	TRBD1	TGCAGCGTCGGGACAGGGGGCCGGGAGCAGTTCTTC	CSVGTGGREQFF
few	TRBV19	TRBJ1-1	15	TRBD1	TGTGCCAGTAGTGGGGACAGGGATATGAACACTGAAGCTTTCTTT	CASSGDRDMNTEAFF
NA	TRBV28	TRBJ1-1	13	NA	TGTGCCAGCAGTGCGCCTTGGAACACTGAAGCTTTCTTT	CASSAPWNTEAFF
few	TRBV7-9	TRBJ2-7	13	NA	TGTGCCAGCAGCTCTAAAATGGTTTACGAGCAGTACTTC	CASSSKMVYEQYF
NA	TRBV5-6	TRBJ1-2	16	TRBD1	TGTGCCAGCAGCTTGGGGACGACAGGGTCGCACTATGGCTACACCTTC	CASSLGTTGSHYGYTF
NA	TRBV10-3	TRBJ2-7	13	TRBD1	TGTGCCATCAGTGCCGGGACAGGGGACGAGCAGTACTTC	CAISAGTGDEQYF
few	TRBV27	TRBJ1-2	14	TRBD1	TGTGCCAGCGCGCCCGGGACAGGGTCCTATGGCTACACCTTC	CASAPGTGSYGYTF
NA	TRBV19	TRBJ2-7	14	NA	TGTGCCAGTAGTATCACACCCAGCTCCTACGAGCAGTACTTC	CASSITPSSYEQYF
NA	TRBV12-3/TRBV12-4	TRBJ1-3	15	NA	TGTGCCAGCAGAGCCTGGGGAGCAGTGGGAAACACCATATATTTT	CASRAWGAVGNTIYF